This T cell receptor beta chain was found in a study of T cell responses to AZD1222 COVID-19 vaccine. General study results and limits: None of the repertoires were sampled until the peak T cell response had passed. The donor group comprised mostly white British people and more females; the analysis possibly underestimated clonal diversity. Baseline serology detected seropositivity in only 6 or 7 AZD1222 recipients.

Germline V gene lookup returns CDR1 PRHDT and CDR2 FYEKMQ (reference sequence). V was trimmed by 5 bases and J by 1 base, leaving 2 bases between them. The CDR3 consists of 12 residues. Concerning this clone itself: Its target is not known.

The table came from immunoSEQ multiplex PCR; TCRdb's copy has only in-frame clones and leaves some out. The table lists 25,000 to 30,000 clones, approximately 91% of them singletons. Material: peripheral blood, obtained on day 0 of AZD1222 vaccination. The chain is built from TRBV13 and TRBJ2-2; the D is unclear. This TCR came from an adult in good health. For the CDR3, the DNA is TGTGCCAGCAGCCTGAACACCGGGGAGCTGTTTTTT. This translates into CASSLNTGELFF.